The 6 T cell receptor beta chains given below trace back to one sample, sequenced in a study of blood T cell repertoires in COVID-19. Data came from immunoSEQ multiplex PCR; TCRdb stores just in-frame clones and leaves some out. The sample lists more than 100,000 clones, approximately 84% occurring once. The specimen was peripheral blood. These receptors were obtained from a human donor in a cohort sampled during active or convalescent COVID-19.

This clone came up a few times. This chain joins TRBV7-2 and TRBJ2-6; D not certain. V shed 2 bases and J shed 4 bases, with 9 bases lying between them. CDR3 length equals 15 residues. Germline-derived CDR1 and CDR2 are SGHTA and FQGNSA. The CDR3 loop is CASSLIASGANVLTF. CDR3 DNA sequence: TGTGCCAGCAGCTTAATTGCGTCCGGGGCCAACGTCCTGACTTTC.

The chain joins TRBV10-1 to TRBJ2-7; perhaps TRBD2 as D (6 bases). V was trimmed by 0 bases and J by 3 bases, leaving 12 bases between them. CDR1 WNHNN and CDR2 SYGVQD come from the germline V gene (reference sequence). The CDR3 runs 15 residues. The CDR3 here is CASSESSGVLYEQYF. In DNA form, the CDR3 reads TGCGCCAGCAGTGAGTCGTCGGGGGTCCTCTACGAGCAGTACTTC.

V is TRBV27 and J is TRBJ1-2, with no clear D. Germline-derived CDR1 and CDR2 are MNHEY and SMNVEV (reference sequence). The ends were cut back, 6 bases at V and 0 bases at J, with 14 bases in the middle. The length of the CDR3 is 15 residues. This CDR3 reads CASSRGSPANYGYTF. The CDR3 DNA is TGTGCCAGCAGCCGCGGGAGCCCCGCTAACTATGGCTACACCTTC.

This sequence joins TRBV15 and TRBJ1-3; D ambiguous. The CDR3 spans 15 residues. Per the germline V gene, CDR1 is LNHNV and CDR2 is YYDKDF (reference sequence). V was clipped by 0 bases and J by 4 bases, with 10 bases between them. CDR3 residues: CATSRDVGRGNTIYF. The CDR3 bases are TGTGCCACCAGCAGAGATGTGGGGAGAGGAAACACCATATATTTT.

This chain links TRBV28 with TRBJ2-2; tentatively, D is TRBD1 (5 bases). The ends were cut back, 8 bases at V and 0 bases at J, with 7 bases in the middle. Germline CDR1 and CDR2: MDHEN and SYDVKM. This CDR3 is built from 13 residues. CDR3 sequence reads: CASQGPNTGELFF. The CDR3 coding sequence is TGTGCCAGCCAGGGCCCGAACACCGGGGAGCTGTTTTTT.

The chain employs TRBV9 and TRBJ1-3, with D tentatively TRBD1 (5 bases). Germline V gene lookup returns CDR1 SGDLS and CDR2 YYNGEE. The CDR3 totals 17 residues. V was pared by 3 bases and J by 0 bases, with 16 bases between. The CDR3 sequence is CASSDRPFSNSGNTIYF. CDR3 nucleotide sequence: TGTGCCAGCAGCGACAGGCCCTTTTCCAACTCTGGAAACACCATATATTTT.